The source of this T cell receptor (beta chain) is a study of blood T cell repertoires in COVID-19. Cohorts were based on clinical histories the participants reported. Donors in Cohort 3 who had recovered were those with two negative PCRs, healthcare professional clearance, or resolution of their symptoms. As originally analysed: The assay estimated nucleated cells by amplifying reference gene primers. The repertoire was sequenced with immunoSEQ multiplex PCR; TCRdb's copy has only in-frame clones and lacks some. V and J calls and clone size are as listed in that table; D and trimming were resolved from the DNA. The table shows roughly 180,000 clones, with about four fifths occurring only once. This clone appeared a single time. Germline V gene sequence: CDR1 LGHDT, CDR2 YNNKEL (reference sequence). This CDR3 is built from 15 residues. The germline V and J ends were trimmed by 0 bases and 6 bases, with 12 bases remaining between them.

Sequencing was done on a sample of PBMCs or T cells enriched from blood (not recorded which). The chain combines TRBV3-1 (or the pseudogene TRBV3-2) with TRBJ2-1; D is unresolved. This TCR derives from a man in his sixties who had recovered from COVID-19. The CDR3 DNA sequence: TGTGCCAGCAGCCAAGATACGGTAGAGATCAATGAGCAGTTCTTC. Protein product: CASSQDTVEINEQFF.